This TCR beta chain originates from a study of CD8 T cells in ankylosing spondylitis listed by TCRdb under 2017. As for the study more broadly: The study profiled T cell receptor beta repertoires in healthy donors and ankylosing spondylitis patients to find disease-linked TCR variants. Samples of peripheral blood were taken, and for ankylosing spondylitis patients, synovial fluid was collected as well. The full study cohort was made up of about 25 ankylosing spondylitis patients and roughly 98 healthy donors.

This clonotype was recorded many times. Its antigen remains unidentified. Within one base of it there is no much larger clone, and no base qualities were kept. Broad study findings and their caveats: In peripheral blood, the disease-linked clones were found at relatively low frequencies and had a CD8+ phenotype. Some motif variants were previously reported in synovial fluid and blood of reactive arthritis patients, suggesting common disease-initiation mechanisms. A TCR beta motif made up of several highly homologous amino acid variants appeared to be characteristic of blood from ankylosing spondylitis patients. The disease-linked clones were reported to be significantly enriched in matched synovial fluid samples from ankylosing spondylitis patients.

Between the V and J ends, shortened by 4 bases and 3 bases respectively, the junction contains 6 bases. The CDR1 and CDR2 encoded by the germline V gene (reference sequence) are LGHDT and YNNKEL. The CDR3 has 13 amino acids, counting the end cysteine and phenylalanine. CDR3 DNA only is kept here, 39 bases in frame from base 1. The instrument was an Illumina HiSeq 2500. Quantitative 5'-RACE with molecular barcodes was used to prepare TCR beta libraries. From the authors' description of their analysis: A new computational method based on a probabilistic model of VDJ rearrangement was used to identify disease-linked TCR variants. The raw public reads went through TCRdb reprocessing: fastp at Q25, MiXCR clone calling, in-frame beta chains kept. CDR3 protein sequences are deduplicated, and each keeps its most common genes and DNA. V and J calls and clone size were set by TCRdb, not the authors. The sample contains 210,000 or so distinct CDR3 sequences, approximately 24% of them found a single time. More than 6.5% of the sample comes from the top ten.

This clonotype originated in a male donor with ankylosing spondylitis or in good health (not recorded which). The sequenced sample consisted of blood, either unsorted or a sorted T cell fraction (not recorded which). The rearranged segments are TRBV3-1 and TRBJ2-2, with an unclear D gene assignment. The base sequence is TGTGCCAGCAGCCGACACGACACCGGGGAGCTGTTTTTT. Its protein reads: CASSRHDTGELFF.